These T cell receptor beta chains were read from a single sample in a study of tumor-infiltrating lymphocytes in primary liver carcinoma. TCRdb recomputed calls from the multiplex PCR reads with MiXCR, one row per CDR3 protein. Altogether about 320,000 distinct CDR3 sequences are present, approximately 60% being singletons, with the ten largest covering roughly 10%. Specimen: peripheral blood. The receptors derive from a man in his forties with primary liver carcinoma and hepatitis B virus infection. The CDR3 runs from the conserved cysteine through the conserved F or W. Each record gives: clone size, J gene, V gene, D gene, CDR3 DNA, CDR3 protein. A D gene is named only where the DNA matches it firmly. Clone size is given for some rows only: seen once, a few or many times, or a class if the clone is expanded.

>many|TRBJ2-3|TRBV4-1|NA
TGCGCCAGCAGCCAAGCGGCTAGCGTGGGACTAGATACGCAGTATTTT
CASSQAASVGLDTQYF
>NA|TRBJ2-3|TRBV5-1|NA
TGCGCCAGCAGCTTGGGACCCGAGTCCCGTAATATGCAGTATTTT
CASSLGPESRNMQYF
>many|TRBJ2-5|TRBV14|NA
TGTGCCAGCAGCCAAGATTATGGGTACCAAGAGACCCAGTACTTC
CASSQDYGYQETQYF
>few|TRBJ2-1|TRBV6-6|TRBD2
TGTGCCAGCAGTTACGTTGGGGGACTAGCGGTTAACAATGAGCAGTTCTTC
CASSYVGGLAVNNEQFF
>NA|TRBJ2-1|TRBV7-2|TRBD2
TGTGCCAGCAACCGAGGACTAGCGGGAGTATCCTACAATGAGCAGTTCTTC
CASNRGLAGVSYNEQFF
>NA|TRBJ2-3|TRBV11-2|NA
TGTGGCAGCAGCTCTTTCCCCGGCACAGATACGCAGTATTTT
CGSSSFPGTDTQYF
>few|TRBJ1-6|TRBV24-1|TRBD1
TGTGCCACCAGCACAGGGGCTGACGGTTCACCCCTCCACTTT
CATSTGADGSPLHF
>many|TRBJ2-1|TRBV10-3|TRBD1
TGTGCCATCAGGCGCGTCAGGGGGATCGACACCAATGAGCAGTTCTTC
CAIRRVRGIDTNEQFF
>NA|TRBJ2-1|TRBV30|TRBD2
TGTGCCTGGAGTGTAGTTGCGGGAGAGGGTGAGCAGTTCTTC
CAWSVVAGEGEQFF
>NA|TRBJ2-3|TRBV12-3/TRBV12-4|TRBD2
TGTGCCAGCAGGATACAAGCGGGAGTTGGAGATACGCAGTATTTT
CASRIQAGVGDTQYF
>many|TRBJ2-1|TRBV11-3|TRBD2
TGTGCCAGCAGCTTAGGGACCGGGGGGAGCTCCTACAATGAGCAGTTCTTC
CASSLGTGGSSYNEQFF
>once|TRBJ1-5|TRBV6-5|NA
TGTGCCAGCAGTGCCGGGATGAGCAATCAGCCCCAGCATTTT
CASSAGMSNQPQHF
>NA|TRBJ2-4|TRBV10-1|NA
TGCGCCAGCAGTGATTCTGGGGGCCGGGACATTCAGTACTTC
CASSDSGGRDIQYF
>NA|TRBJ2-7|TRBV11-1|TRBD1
TGTGCCAGCAGCGCATGGACAGGAGACGAGGTGTACTTC
CASSAWTGDEVYF
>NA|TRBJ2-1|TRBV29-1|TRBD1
TGCAGCGCTGAAGGACAGGTTACGAGTACGAAACAGTTCTTC
CSAEGQVTSTKQFF
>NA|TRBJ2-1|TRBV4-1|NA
TGCGCCAGCAGCCAAGATCCCCTGGAACTATACAATGAGCAGTTCTTC
CASSQDPLELYNEQFF
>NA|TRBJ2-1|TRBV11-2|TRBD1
TGTGTCAGCAACCCCACGACAGGGGTGAATGAGCAGTTCTTC
CVSNPTTGVNEQFF
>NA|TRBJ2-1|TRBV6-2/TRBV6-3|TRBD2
TGTGCCAGCAGACCATACCCCCGATCGAGCGGGAGGACCGATGAGCAGTTCTTC
CASRPYPRSSGRTDEQFF
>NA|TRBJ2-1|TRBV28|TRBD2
TGTGCCAGCAGTTTAGGGCTAGCGGGGATAAACAATGAGAAGTTCTTC
CASSLGLAGINNEKFF
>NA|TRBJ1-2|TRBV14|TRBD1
TGTGCCAGCAGCCGGACAGGGAGAGCGGGAGGCTACGCCTTC
CASSRTGRAGGYAF
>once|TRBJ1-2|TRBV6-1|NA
TGTGCCAGCAGTCCCGAAAGTTATAACTATGGCTACACCTTC
CASSPESYNYGYTF
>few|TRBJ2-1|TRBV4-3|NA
TGCGCCAGCAGCCAAGGGAGGGAGCAGTTCTTC
CASSQGREQFF
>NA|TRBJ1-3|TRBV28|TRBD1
TGTGCCAGCAAGGGGAGGGGGCGTTCAGGAAACACCATATATTTT
CASKGRGRSGNTIYF
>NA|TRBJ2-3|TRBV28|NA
TGTGCCAGCAGTCCTCACCGACCGGAGGGTACGCAGTATTTT
CASSPHRPEGTQYF
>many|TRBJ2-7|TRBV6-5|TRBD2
TGTGCCAGCAGTTCCTTCTTAGCGGGAGGGCCGGGAGAGCAGTACTTC
CASSSFLAGGPGEQYF
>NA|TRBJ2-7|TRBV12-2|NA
TGTACAAGTCGCTTAGGTCAGCGGGAGGGCTTCCACGAGCAGTACTTC
CTSRLGQREGFHEQYF
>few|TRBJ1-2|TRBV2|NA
TGTGCCAGCAGTGAAGACTCCGGGTCTTACTATGGCTACACCTTC
CASSEDSGSYYGYTF
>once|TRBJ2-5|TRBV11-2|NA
TGTACCAGCAACGCTGGCGCCCGGGAGACCCAGTACTTC
CTSNAGARETQYF
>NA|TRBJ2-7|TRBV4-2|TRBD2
TGTGCCTGCAGCCAAGATGTTCTAGCGGGAGACAAGCAGTACTTC
CACSQDVLAGDKQYF
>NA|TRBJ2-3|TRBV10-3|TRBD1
TGTGCCATCAGGGGGACAGTCAGAACAGATACGCAGTATTTT
CAIRGTVRTDTQYF
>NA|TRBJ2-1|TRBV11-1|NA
TGTGCCAGCAACTCCGGGACGACCTTTGCGGGTGAGCAGTTCTTC
CASNSGTTFAGEQFF
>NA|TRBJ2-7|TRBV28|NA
TGTGCCAGCAGTTTTCAGCTATACGAGCAGTACTTC
CASSFQLYEQYF